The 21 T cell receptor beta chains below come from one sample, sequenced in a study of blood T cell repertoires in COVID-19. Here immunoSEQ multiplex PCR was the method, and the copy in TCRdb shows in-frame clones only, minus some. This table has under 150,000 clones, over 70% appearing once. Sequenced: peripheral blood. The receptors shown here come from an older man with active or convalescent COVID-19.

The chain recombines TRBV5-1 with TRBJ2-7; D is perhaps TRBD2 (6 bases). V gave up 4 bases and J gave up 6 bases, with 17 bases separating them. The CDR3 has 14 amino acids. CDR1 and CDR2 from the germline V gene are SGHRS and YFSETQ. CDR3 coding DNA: TGCGCCAGCAGCCCCCATGGGCAGGGAGGCGAGCAGTACTTC. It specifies CASSPHGQGGEQYF.

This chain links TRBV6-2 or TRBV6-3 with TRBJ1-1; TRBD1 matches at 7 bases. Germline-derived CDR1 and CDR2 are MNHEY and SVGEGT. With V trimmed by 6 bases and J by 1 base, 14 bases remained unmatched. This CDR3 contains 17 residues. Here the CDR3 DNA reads TGTGCCAGCAGCCTTATACGAACAGGGGCAGGGAACACTGAAGCTTTCTTT. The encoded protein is CASSLIRTGAGNTEAFF.

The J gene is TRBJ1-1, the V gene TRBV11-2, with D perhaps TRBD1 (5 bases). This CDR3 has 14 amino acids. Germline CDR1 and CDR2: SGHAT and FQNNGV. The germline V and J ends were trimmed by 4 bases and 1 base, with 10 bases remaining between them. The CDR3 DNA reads TGTGCCAGCAGCTCCCACGGGGGGAACACTGAAGCTTTCTTT. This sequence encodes CASSSHGGNTEAFF.

This CDR3 is CASSLESASGGLQETQYF. The CDR3 bases are TGCGCCAGCAGCTTGGAGTCGGCTAGCGGGGGCCTACAAGAGACCCAGTACTTC. This chain links TRBV5-1 with TRBJ2-5; 10 nucleotides align to TRBD2. V shed 0 bases, J shed 2 bases, and the junction held 10 bases outside the gene matches. Germline CDR1 reads SGHRS; CDR2 reads YFSETQ. The CDR3 spans 18 residues. The full variable domain, completed using reference TRBV5-1 and TRBJ2-5, is KAGVTQTPRYLIKTRGQQVTLSCSPISGHRSVSWYQQTPGQGLQFLFEYFSETQRNKGNFPGRFSGRQFSNSRSEMNVSTLELGDSALYLCASSLESASGGLQETQYFGPGTRLLVL.

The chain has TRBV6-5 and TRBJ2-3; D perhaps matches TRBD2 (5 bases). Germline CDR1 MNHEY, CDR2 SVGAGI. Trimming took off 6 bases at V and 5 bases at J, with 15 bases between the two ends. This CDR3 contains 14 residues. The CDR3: CASRASGGRDTQYF. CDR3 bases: TGTGCCAGCAGGGCCAGCGGAGGTCGAGATACGCAGTATTTT.

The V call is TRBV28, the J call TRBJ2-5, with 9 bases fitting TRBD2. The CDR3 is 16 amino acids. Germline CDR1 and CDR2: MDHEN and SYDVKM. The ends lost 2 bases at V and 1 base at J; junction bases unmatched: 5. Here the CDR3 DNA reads TGTGCCAGCAGTTTAGAGTGGCGGGGGGGCCAAGAGACCCAGTACTTC. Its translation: CASSLEWRGGQETQYF.

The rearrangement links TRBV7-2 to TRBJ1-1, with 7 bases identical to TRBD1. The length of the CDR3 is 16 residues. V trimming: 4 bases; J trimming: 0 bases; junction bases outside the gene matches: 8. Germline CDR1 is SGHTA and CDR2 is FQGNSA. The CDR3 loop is CASSYRQGPLNTEAFF. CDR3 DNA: TGTGCCAGCAGCTACAGACAGGGACCGCTGAACACTGAAGCTTTCTTT.

CDR3 region: CASSKQGANTIYF. In DNA form, the CDR3 reads TGTGCCAGCAGCAAACAGGGGGCCAACACCATATATTTT. The J gene is TRBJ1-3, the V gene TRBV7-9; TRBD1 matches at 9 bases. The junction had 3 bases not matched to a gene; V was cut back by 5 bases and J by 7 bases. The length of the CDR3 is 13 residues. Germline CDR1 is SEHNR and CDR2 is FQNEAQ (reference sequence).

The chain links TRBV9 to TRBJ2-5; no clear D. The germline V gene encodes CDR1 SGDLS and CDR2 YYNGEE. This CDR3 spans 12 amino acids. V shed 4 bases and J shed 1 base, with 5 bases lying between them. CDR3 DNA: TGTGCCAGCAGCCTAACCCAAGAGACCCAGTACTTC. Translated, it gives CASSLTQETQYF.

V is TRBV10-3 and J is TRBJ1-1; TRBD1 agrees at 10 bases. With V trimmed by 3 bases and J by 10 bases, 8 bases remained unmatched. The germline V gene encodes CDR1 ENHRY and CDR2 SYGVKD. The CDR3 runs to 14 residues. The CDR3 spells CAISDPTGGMRAFF. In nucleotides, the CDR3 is TGTGCCATCAGTGACCCGACAGGGGGCATGAGAGCTTTCTTT.

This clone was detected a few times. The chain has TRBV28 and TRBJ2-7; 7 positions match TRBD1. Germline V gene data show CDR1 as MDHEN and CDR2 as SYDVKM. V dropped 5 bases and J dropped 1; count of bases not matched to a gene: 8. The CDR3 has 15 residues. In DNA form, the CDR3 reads TGTGCCAGCAGTCCGCTAGACAGGGCGTCCTACGAGCAGTACTTC. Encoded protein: CASSPLDRASYEQYF. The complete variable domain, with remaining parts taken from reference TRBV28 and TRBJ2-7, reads DVKVTQSSRYLVKRTGEKVFLECVQDMDHENMFWYRQDPGLGLRLIYFSYDVKMKEKGDIPEGYSVSREKKERFSLILESASTNQTSMYLCASSPLDRASYEQYFGPGTRLTVT.

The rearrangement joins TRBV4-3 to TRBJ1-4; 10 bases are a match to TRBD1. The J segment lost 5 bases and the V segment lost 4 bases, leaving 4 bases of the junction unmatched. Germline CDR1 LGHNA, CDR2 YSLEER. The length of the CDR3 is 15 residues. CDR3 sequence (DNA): TGCGCCAGCAGCCGGTCGGACAGGGGGAATGAAAAACTGTTTTTT. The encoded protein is CASSRSDRGNEKLFF.

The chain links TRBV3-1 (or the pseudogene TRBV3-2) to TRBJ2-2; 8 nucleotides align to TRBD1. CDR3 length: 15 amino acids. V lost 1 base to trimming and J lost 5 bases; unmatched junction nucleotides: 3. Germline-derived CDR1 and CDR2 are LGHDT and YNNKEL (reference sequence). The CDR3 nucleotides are TGTGCCAGCAGCCAAGCTGACAGGGGAACCGGGGAGCTGTTTTTT. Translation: CASSQADRGTGELFF.

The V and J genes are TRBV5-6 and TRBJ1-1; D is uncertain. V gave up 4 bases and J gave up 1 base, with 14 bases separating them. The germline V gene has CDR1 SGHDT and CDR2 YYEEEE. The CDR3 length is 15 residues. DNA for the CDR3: TGTGCCAGCAGCCATCCGACAACGACGAACACTGAAGCTTTCTTT. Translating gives CASSHPTTTNTEAFF.

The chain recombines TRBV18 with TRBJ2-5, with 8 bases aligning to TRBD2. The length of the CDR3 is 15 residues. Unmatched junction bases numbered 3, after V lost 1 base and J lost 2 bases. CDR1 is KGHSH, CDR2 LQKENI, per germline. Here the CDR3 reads CASSPLAGIQETQYF. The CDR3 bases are TGTGCCAGCTCACCACTAGCGGGGATACAAGAGACCCAGTACTTC.

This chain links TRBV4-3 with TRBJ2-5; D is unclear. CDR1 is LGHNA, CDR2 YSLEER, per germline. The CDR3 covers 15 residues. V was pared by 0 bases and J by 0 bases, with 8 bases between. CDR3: CASSQDLRNQETQYF. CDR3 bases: TGCGCCAGCAGCCAAGATCTGCGGAACCAAGAGACCCAGTACTTC.

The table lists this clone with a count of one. The CDR3 region is CASSLQGAYNEQFF. The DNA of the CDR3 is TGTGCCAGCTCACTACAGGGGGCCTACAATGAGCAGTTCTTC. The rearrangement links TRBV18 to TRBJ2-1, with 8 nucleotides matching TRBD1. The CDR3 totals 14 residues. Germline V CDR1 and CDR2: KGHSH, LQKENI. J gave up 2 bases and V 4 bases, and 1 base lay outside the gene matches.

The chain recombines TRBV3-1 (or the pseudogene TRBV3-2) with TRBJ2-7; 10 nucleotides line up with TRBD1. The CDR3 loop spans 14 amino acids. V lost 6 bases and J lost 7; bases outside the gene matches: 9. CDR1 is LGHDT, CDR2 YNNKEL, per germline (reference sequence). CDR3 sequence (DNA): TGTGCCAGCAGTTCTATAGCGGGACAGGGGGAGCAGTACTTC. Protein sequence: CASSSIAGQGEQYF.

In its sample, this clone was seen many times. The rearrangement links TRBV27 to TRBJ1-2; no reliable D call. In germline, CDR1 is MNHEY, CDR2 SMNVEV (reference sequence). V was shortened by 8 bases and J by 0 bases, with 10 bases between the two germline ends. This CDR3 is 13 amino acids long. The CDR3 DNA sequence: TGTGCCAGCGCTCCGGGTGCTAACTATGGCTACACCTTC. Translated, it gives CASAPGANYGYTF.

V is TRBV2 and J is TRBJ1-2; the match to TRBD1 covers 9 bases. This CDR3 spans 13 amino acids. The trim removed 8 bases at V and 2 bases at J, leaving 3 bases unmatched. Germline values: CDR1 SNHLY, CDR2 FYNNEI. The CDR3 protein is CASRDRGNYGYTF. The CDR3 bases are TGTGCCAGCCGCGACAGGGGGAACTATGGCTACACCTTC.

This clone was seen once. This CDR3 reads CASIKGAYNTEAFF. CDR3 coding DNA: TGTGCCAGCATAAAAGGGGCCTACAACACTGAAGCTTTCTTT. The rearrangement joins TRBV2 to TRBJ1-1; tentative D call: TRBD1 (5 bases). The CDR3 loop spans 14 amino acids. V was trimmed by 7 bases and J by 2 bases, leaving 14 bases between them. The germline gives CDR1 SNHLY, CDR2 FYNNEI.